This T cell receptor (beta chain) was obtained from a study of identical twins. Study outcomes and limitations: Insertions ran lower in abundant cord blood beta clonotypes, though not in memory repertoires.

A single record per CDR3 protein comes from TCRdb applying MiXCR to the 5' RACE reads. The table records 1.5 million to 2 million distinct CDR3 sequences, about 32% of them present only once. This clonotype was picked up one time. Its antigen is not identified. The CDR3 loop spans 15 amino acids. Germline V lookup: CDR1 MDHEN, CDR2 SYDVKM. V lost 6 bases, J lost 5 bases, and 9 bases stayed unmatched. The chain couples TRBV28 to TRBJ1-5; 8 positions match TRBD1. This TCR was recovered from a newborn girl in good health. The material sequenced was cord blood. The CDR3 spells CASSRPGQAYQPQHF. CDR3 nucleotides: TGTGCCAGCAGCCGACCGGGACAGGCGTATCAGCCCCAGCATTTT.